Sequencing of this T cell receptor (beta chain) was carried out in a study of shared clonotypes between healthy human individuals. The length of the CDR3 is 12 residues. The germline V gene encodes CDR1 SGHTA and CDR2 FQGNSA. J was trimmed by 9 bases and V by 6 bases; bases with no gene match: 7. Produced via immunoSEQ multiplex PCR; TCRdb's table is partial and in-frame only. Of 2 million to 2.5 million clones listed, approximately 90% are singletons. Sequencing was performed on naive CD4+ T cells from PBMCs. Described subset: CD45RA+ positively selected. This clonotype was obtained from a man younger than 35 in good health. Some clones in this sample may be carry-over from other donors' samples. This sequence joins TRBV7-2 and TRBJ2-7, with 8 bases lining up with TRBD2. The CDR3 spells CASSLSRGGQYF. The CDR3 DNA reads as TGTGCCAGCAGTCTAAGCCGGGGGGGGCAGTACTTC.